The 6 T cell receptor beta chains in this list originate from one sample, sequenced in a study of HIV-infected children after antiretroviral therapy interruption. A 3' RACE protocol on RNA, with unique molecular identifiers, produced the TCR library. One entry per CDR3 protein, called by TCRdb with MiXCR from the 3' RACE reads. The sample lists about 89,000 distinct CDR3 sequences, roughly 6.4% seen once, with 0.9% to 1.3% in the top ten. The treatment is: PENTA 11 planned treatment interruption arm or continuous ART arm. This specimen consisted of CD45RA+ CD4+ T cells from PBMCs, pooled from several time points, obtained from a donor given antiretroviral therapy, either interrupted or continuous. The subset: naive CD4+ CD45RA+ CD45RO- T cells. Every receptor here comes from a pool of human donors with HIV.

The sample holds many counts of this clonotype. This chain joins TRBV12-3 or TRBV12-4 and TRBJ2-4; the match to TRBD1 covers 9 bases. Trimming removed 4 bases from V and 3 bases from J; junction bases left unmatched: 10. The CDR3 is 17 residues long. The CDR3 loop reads CASSYRQGVAGKNIQYF. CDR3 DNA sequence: TGTGCCAGCAGTTACCGACAGGGGGTGGCTGGCAAAAACATTCAGTACTTC.

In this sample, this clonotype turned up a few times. The CDR3 loop is CATSDSWYEQYF. In DNA form, the CDR3 reads TGTGCCACCAGTGATTCCTGGTACGAGCAGTACTTC. The chain links TRBV24-1 to TRBJ2-7; D is undetermined. This CDR3 spans 12 amino acids. The germline CDR1 and CDR2 sequences are KGHDR and SFDVKD. V was trimmed by 2 bases and J by 4 bases, leaving 5 bases between them.

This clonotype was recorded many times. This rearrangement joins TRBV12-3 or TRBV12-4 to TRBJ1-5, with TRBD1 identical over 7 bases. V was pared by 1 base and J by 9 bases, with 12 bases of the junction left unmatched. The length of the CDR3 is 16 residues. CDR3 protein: CASSLGGGRGGRPQHF. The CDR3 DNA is TGTGCCAGCAGTTTAGGGGGTGGCAGGGGGGGGAGGCCCCAGCATTTT.

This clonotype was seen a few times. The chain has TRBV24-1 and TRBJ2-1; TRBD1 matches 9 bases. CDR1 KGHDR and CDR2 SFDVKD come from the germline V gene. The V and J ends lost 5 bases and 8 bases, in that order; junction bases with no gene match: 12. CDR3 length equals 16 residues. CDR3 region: CATSARTGEIKDEQFF. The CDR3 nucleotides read TGTGCCACCAGTGCCAGGACAGGGGAAATTAAGGATGAGCAGTTCTTC.

The DNA for the CDR3 is TGCGCCAGCAGCTTGGGGACAGGGGTGTCTGGGGCCAACGTCCTGACTTTC. It codes for CASSLGTGVSGANVLTF. V usage is TRBV5-1 and J usage is TRBJ2-6, with 9 nucleotides matching TRBD1. J lost 1 base, V lost 0 bases, and 2 bases had no gene match. The germline gives CDR1 SGHRS, CDR2 YFSETQ. The length of the CDR3 is 17 residues.

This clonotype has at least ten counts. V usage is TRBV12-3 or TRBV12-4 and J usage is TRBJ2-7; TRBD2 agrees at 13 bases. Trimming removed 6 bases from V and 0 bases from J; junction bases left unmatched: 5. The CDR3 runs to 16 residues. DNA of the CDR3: TGTGCCAGCAGCGGCGGACTAGCGGGGGACTCCTACGAGCAGTACTTC. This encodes CASSGGLAGDSYEQYF.